This TCR beta chain was sequenced for a study of control samples from healthy donors and cancer patients. The data were produced by immunoSEQ multiplex PCR, yet TCRdb's version contains in-frame clones alone and is incomplete. The sample carries about 120,000 clones, more than 70% recorded once. The CDR3 covers 16 residues. From germline, CDR1 is MNHEY and CDR2 SMNVEV (reference sequence). V was trimmed by 5 bases and J by 0 bases, leaving 16 bases between them. The J gene is TRBJ1-1, the V gene TRBV27, with a tentative D call TRBD1 (6 bases). This receptor was taken from a man between 45 and 60 years old in good health. The material sequenced was blood. The CDR3 sequence: CASSPRTVFLNTEAFF. The DNA for the CDR3 is TGTGCCAGCAGTCCCCGGACAGTTTTCCTGAACACTGAAGCTTTCTTT.